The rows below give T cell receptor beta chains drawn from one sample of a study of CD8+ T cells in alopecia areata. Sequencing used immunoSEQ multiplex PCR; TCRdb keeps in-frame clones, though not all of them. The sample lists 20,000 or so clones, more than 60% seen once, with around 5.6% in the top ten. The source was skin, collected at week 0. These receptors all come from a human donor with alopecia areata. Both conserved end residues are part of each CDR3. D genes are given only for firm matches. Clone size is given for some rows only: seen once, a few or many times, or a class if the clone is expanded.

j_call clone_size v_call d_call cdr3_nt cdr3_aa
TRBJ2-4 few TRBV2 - TGTGCCAGCAGTGTTGACAGCCAAGCCAAAAACATTCAGTACTTC CASSVDSQAKNIQYF
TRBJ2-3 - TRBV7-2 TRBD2 TGTGCCAGCAGAAGCGGGGGGGGCACAGATACGCAGTATTTT CASRSGGGTDTQYF
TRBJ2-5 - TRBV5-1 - TGCGCCAGCAGCTTGTGGGAGACCCAGTACTTC CASSLWETQYF
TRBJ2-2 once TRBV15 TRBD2 TGTGCCACCAGCAGAGAGGGACTACCCACCGGGGAGCTGTTTTTT CATSREGLPTGELFF
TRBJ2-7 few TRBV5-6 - TGTGCCAGCAGCTTATTCGGCGCAGGGGGGTTCTACGAGCAGTACTTC CASSLFGAGGFYEQYF
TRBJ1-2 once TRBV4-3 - TGCGCCAGCAGCCAAGAGAACAGCAACTATGGCTACACCTTC CASSQENSNYGYTF
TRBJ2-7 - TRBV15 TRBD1 TGTGCCACCAGCCCTGGTGGACAGGGAGGCCACGAGCAGTACTTC CATSPGGQGGHEQYF
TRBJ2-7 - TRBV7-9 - TGCGCCAGCAGCCAAGCGGACTTAGCTTCCTACGAGCAGTACTTC CASSQADLASYEQYF
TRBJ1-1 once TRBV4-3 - TGCGCCAGCACCGAAAGCAGGGCCAACACTGAAGCTTTCTTT CASTESRANTEAFF
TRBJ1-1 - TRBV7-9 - TGTGCCAGCAGCTTAGCGCGAACGGGGGAAATGAACACTGAAGCTTTCTTT CASSLARTGEMNTEAFF
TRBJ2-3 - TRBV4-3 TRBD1 TGCGCCAGCAGCCAAGACACAGGGGGCGCAGATACGCAGTATTTT CASSQDTGGADTQYF
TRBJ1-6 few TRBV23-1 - TGCGCCAGCAGTCAAGCCTCAAGGGATAATTCACCCCTCCACTTT CASSQASRDNSPLHF
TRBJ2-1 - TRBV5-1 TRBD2 TGCGCCAGCAGCTTGGGGGGAGCGGGGGATAATGAGCAGTTCTTC CASSLGGAGDNEQFF
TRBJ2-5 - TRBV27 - TGTGCCAGCAGTTTTAGGTCGGCAGCCGGTCGGGAGACCCAGTACTTC CASSFRSAAGRETQYF
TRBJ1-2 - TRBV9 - TGTGCCAGCAGCCCCTATGGTGGGGCTGAAGGCTACACCTTC CASSPYGGAEGYTF
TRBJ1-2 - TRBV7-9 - TGTGCCAGCAGCTCAACGGCGGGGATCTTCTCTAACTATGGCTACACCTTC CASSSTAGIFSNYGYTF
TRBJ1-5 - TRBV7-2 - TGTGCCAGCAGCTTGGGTTATAGCAATCAGCCCCAGCATTTT CASSLGYSNQPQHF
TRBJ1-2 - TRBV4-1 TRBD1 TGCGCCAGCAGCCATCCGGGACAGGGGGCTCGGGGCTACACCTTC CASSHPGQGARGYTF
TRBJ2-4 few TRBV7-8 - TGTGCCAGCAGTACCGAAAACATTCAGTACTTC CASSTENIQYF
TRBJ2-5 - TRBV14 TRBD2 TGTGCCAGCAGCCGTTCTAGCGGGGGAAAGACAGAGACCCAGTACTTC CASSRSSGGKTETQYF
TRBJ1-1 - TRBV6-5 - TGTGCCAGCAGCACCCCCCACTCGAACACTGAAGCTTTCTTT CASSTPHSNTEAFF
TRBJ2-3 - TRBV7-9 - TGTGCCAGCAGAATAGGGGGGTCCACAGATACGCAGTATTTT CASRIGGSTDTQYF
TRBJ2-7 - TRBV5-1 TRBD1 TGCGCCAGCAGCTCGGGACAGGGGACCAACGAGCAGTACTTC CASSSGQGTNEQYF
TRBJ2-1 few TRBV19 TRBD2 TGTGCCAGTAGGGGAACTAGCGGGGGGGCCTTCTACAATGAGCAGTTCTTC CASRGTSGGAFYNEQFF
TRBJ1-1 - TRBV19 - TGTGCCAGCACCCTCTACGGGGGTCGCGTGAACACTGAAGCTTTCTTT CASTLYGGRVNTEAFF
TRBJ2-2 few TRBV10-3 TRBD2 TGTGCCATCAGGGGACTAGCGGCACGGACCGGGGAGCTGTTTTTT CAIRGLAARTGELFF
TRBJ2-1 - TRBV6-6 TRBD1 TGTGCCAGCAGTCCGGGACAGGGGGACAATGGTGAGCAGTTCTTC CASSPGQGDNGEQFF
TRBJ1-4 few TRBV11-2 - TGTGCCAGCAGCCGCTTCTTTAGTGAAAAACTGTTTTTT CASSRFFSEKLFF
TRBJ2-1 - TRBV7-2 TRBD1 TGTGCCAGCAGGACCCAGACAGGGGATGGTGAGCAGTTCTTC CASRTQTGDGEQFF
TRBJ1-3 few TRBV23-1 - TGCGCCAGCACTTACAGGAGCCGAAAACCAGAAATAACCATATATTTT CASTYRSRKPEITIYF
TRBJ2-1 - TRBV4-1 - TGCGCCAGCAGCCAGCGGGGCAACTCCTACAATGAGCAGTTCTTC CASSQRGNSYNEQFF
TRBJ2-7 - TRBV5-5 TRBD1 TGTGCCAGCAGCTTACAGGGGGGAGATTACGAGCAGTACTTC CASSLQGGDYEQYF
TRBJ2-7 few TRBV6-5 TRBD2 TGTGCCAGCAGTTATAGCGGGGGGTCGTACGAGCAGTACTTC CASSYSGGSYEQYF
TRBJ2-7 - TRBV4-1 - TGCGCCAGCAGCCCACTGAGTCCCGGGACATTCGGCGTCGAGCAGTACTTC CASSPLSPGTFGVEQYF
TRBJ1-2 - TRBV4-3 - TGCGCCAGCAGCCAACCCAGGCGGGGGCTCCGGGATGGCTACACCTTC CASSQPRRGLRDGYTF
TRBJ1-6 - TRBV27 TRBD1 TGTGCCAGCAGTTATTACAGGGGGCACGTCAATTCACCCCTCCACTTT CASSYYRGHVNSPLHF
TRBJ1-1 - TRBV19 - TGTGCCAGCCGCAGGGAGAACCTGAACACTGAAGCTTTCTTT CASRRENLNTEAFF
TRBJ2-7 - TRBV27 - TGTGCCAGCAGTCCCGGGACACCAAAAAAGCAGTACTTC CASSPGTPKKQYF
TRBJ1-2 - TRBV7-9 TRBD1 TGTGCCAGCACCGACGACAGGGGGTGGGATGGCTACACCTTC CASTDDRGWDGYTF
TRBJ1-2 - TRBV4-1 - TGCGCCAGCAGCCAACTGACGGGGAATGGCTACACCTTC CASSQLTGNGYTF
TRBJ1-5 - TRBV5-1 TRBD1 TGCGCCAGCAGCCTCGGACAGGCGCCCAATCAGCCCCAGCATTTT CASSLGQAPNQPQHF
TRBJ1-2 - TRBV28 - TGTGCCAGCAGTGATAGTCTCTATGGCTACACCTTC CASSDSLYGYTF
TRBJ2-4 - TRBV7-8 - TGTGCCAGCAGCCCCGGTGGGGGTCTAGCCAAAAACATTCAGTACTTC CASSPGGGLAKNIQYF
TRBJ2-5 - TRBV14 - TGTGCCAGCAGCCAAGTGGGGGCATTTGGTGAGACCCAGTACTTC CASSQVGAFGETQYF
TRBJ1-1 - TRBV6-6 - TGTGCCAGCAGTTACTCTCTTACCCCAGCTTTCTTT CASSYSLTPAFF